This TCR beta chain was sequenced during a study of T cells after yellow fever vaccination. Study conclusions and caveats: The study re-detected most primary-vaccination clones after the booster (about 95% CD4, 80% to 90% CD8). Although the secondary response was weaker, it peaked faster, at day 5 versus 15. Sorted repertoires could include abundant contaminating clonotypes from bulk cells. Relatively few clonotypes were ones that appeared in both CD4 and CD8 compartments.

Remarks on this clonotype: Its antigen is unknown.

Each CDR3 protein is one row after TCRdb ran MiXCR on the 5' RACE reads. The repertoire includes fewer than 650,000 distinct CDR3 sequences, just over 20% of them detected once, and about 17% sits in the top ten. The CDR3 consists of 16 residues. In germline, CDR1 is SGHRS, CDR2 YFSETQ. V was pared by 0 bases and J by 9 bases, with 19 bases between. The chain links TRBV5-1 to TRBJ2-1; weak D call: TRBD2 (6 bases). The source was PBMCs, collected less than 25 days after the first yellow fever vaccination. The receptor comes from a young man who received the YFV17D yellow fever vaccine. The CDR3 nucleotides are TGCGCCAGCAGCTTGGTTGCCGGGTCTAGCGTCGGTGAGCAGTTCTTC. Encoded protein: CASSLVAGSSVGEQFF.